This record covers a single T cell receptor beta chain. The target antigen is unknown. These data belong to a study of Graves' ophthalmopathy and Graves' hyperthyroidism. RNA transcripts yielded amplified TCR beta CDR3 regions. RT-PCR was first run with HTBI primers, then multiplex PCR in a second round. TCRdb redid the calling of the multiplex PCR reads with MiXCR, one entry per CDR3 protein. The sample yields 660,000 or so distinct CDR3 sequences, under 50% seen once. The germline CDR1 and CDR2 sequences are DFQATT and SNEGSKA (reference sequence). The CDR3 is 11 residues long. With V trimmed by 3 bases and J by 11 bases, 1 base remained unmatched. Whole-study results and caveats: Researchers report that a 13-signature model separated ophthalmopathy from stable hyperthyroidism, posting about 88% sensitivity and about 80% specificity.

The TCR sequence derives from an adult man with Graves' ophthalmopathy. V and J are TRBV20-1 and TRBJ2-2; TRBD1 agrees at 9 bases. What was sequenced was peripheral blood. The CDR3 sequence is CSARGQGELFF. Written as DNA, the CDR3 is TGCAGTGCTAGGGGACAGGGAGAGCTGTTTTTT.